At least ten counts were recorded for the clone carrying this TCR beta chain. Its matching antigen is unknown. One entry per CDR3 protein results from TCRdb running MiXCR on the RT-PCR reads. The sample consists of under 850,000 distinct CDR3 sequences, approximately 17% of them appearing once. This sample stems from a study of response to subunit inactivated influenza vaccine. The study's findings and limits: New T cells are recruited in small numbers by each seasonal influenza vaccination, according to the authors' suggestion.

Germline V CDR1 and CDR2: SQVTM, ANQGSEA. Trimming left V 4 bases short and J 6 bases short, with 7 bases between. The CDR3 runs to 11 residues. The clonotype was recovered from a man in his fifties who received an inactivated influenza vaccine. This chain links TRBV29-1 with TRBJ2-1; D not resolved. The sequencing used PBMCs from blood, collected around 5 days after vaccination. CDR3 residues: CSVVQLNEQFF. Here the CDR3 DNA reads TGCAGCGTTGTACAGCTCAATGAGCAGTTCTTC.